This passage covers 4 T cell receptor beta chains from one sample sequenced in a study of blood T cell repertoires in COVID-19. Some clones are missing from TCRdb's copy, which holds only in-frame ones; the method was immunoSEQ multiplex PCR. The sample lists nearly 110,000 clones; roughly 84% were seen once. Source material: peripheral blood. Receptors originate from a human donor in a cohort sampled during active COVID-19.

The chain has TRBV5-8 and TRBJ2-3, with 9 bases fitting TRBD2. This CDR3 contains 15 residues. CDR1 is SGHTS, CDR2 YDEGEE, per germline. J gave up 3 bases and V 0 bases, and 2 bases lay outside the gene matches. Here the CDR3 reads CASSLDSGSTDTQYF. As DNA, the CDR3 is TGTGCCAGCAGCTTGGATAGCGGGAGTACAGATACGCAGTATTTT.

The genes are TRBV3-1 (or the pseudogene TRBV3-2) and TRBJ1-1, with a weak D call TRBD1 (6 bases). The CDR3 length is 15 residues. Trimming took 8 bases from V and 3 from J, leaving 19 bases between them. CDR1 and CDR2 (germline): LGHDT, YNNKEL (reference sequence). The CDR3 spells CASQRLGKGDTEAFF. The CDR3 coding sequence is TGTGCCAGCCAACGCTTGGGGAAGGGGGACACTGAAGCTTTCTTT.

The chain recombines TRBV5-8 with TRBJ1-5; TRBD1 agrees at 8 bases. V was pared by 4 bases and J by 1 base, with 10 bases of the junction left unmatched. Germline-derived CDR1 and CDR2 are SGHTS and YDEGEE. This CDR3 region has 17 residues. The CDR3 region is CASSLGTGRGSNQPQHF. Here the CDR3 DNA reads TGTGCCAGCAGCCTCGGGACAGGACGGGGGAGCAATCAGCCCCAGCATTTT.

The chain combines TRBV24-1 with TRBJ2-1; D is undetermined. Germline-derived CDR1 and CDR2 are KGHDR and SFDVKD. The CDR3 extends over 13 amino acids. V was trimmed by 10 bases and J by 0 bases, leaving 9 bases between them. The CDR3 here is CATSSLSYNEQFF. The CDR3 bases are TGTGCCACTAGCAGCCTCTCCTACAATGAGCAGTTCTTC.